The sequence of this T cell receptor beta chain was determined in a study of human thymus T cells. Healthy Finnish infants undergoing corrective surgery for congenital heart defects were the donors. Four of the eight donors gave about 0.45-1 mL blood during surgery. No fixed cell number was used; all available blood leukocytes supplied DNA. The CDR3 totals 16 residues. Germline values: CDR1 LGHNA, CDR2 YNFKEQ. After removal of 4 bases from V and 2 bases from J, the junction contained 9 bases not matched to a gene. The table came from immunoSEQ multiplex PCR; TCRdb's copy has only in-frame clones and leaves some out. Of about 60,000 clones listed, nearly 95% were seen once; the top ten hold almost 6%.

The TCR comes from a boy under three years old with a congenital heart defect but otherwise immunologically healthy. V is TRBV4-2 and J is TRBJ2-7; TRBD2 matches at 9 bases. Material: blood. The CDR3 loop reads CASSPIDSGGPYEQYF. The CDR3 DNA sequence: TGTGCCAGCAGCCCCATTGACAGCGGGGGGCCCTACGAGCAGTACTTC.